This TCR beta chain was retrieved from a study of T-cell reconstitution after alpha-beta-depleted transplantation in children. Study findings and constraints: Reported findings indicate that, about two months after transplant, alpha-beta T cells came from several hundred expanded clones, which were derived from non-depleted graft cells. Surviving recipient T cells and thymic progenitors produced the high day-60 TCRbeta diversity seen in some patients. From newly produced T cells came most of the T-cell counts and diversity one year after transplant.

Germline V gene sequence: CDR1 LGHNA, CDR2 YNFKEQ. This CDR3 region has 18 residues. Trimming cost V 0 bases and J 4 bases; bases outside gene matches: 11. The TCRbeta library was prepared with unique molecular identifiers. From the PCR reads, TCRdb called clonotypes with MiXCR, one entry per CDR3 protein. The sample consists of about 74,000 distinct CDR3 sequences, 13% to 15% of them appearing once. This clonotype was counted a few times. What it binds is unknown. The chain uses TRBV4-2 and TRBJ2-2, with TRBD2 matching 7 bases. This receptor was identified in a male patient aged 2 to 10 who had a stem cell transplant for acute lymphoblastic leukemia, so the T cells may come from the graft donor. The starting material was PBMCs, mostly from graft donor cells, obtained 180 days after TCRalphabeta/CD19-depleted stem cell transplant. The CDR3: CASSQDQRRGRGTGELFF. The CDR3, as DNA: TGTGCCAGCAGCCAAGATCAAAGGCGAGGGAGGGGCACCGGGGAGCTGTTTTTT.